Shown below are 24 T cell receptor beta chains from a single sample sequenced in a study of shared clonotypes between healthy human individuals. Assay: immunoSEQ multiplex PCR; the TCRdb copy retains only in-frame clones and omits some. The data contain some 480,000 clones, less than 80% of them singletons. Sequenced: PBMCs. These receptors all stem from a woman in her forties in good health. Some clones in this sample may be carry-over from other donors' samples.

This clone was found once. V usage is TRBV28 and J usage is TRBJ1-1, with D unresolved. V gave up 5 bases and J gave up 3 bases, with 10 bases separating them. The length of the CDR3 is 13 residues. Germline-derived CDR1 and CDR2 are MDHEN and SYDVKM. The CDR3 DNA sequence: TGTGCCAGCAGTCCAGACATCTACACTGAAGCTTTCTTT. Translated, it gives CASSPDIYTEAFF.

The genes are TRBV9 and TRBJ2-7; 7 nucleotides line up with TRBD1. Germline CDR1 and CDR2: SGDLS and YYNGEE. The CDR3 sequence is 13 residues long. J gave up 3 bases and V 4 bases, and 4 bases lay outside the gene matches. The CDR3 DNA sequence: TGTGCCAGCAGCCCCCGGGACAGCTACGAGCAGTACTTC. Translated, it gives CASSPRDSYEQYF. Full variable domain (remainder filled in from reference TRBV9 and TRBJ2-7): DSGVTQTPKHLITATGQRVTLRCSPRSGDLSVYWYQQSLDQGLQFLIQYYNGEERAKGNILERFSAQQFPDLHSELNLSSLELGDSALYFCASSPRDSYEQYFGPGTRLTVT.

This rearrangement joins TRBV19 to TRBJ2-1; 8 bases match TRBD2. The CDR3 contains 15 residues. CDR1 is LNHDA and CDR2 is SQIVND in the germline V gene (reference sequence). Trimming removed 4 bases from V and 6 bases from J; junction bases left unmatched: 8. CDR3 bases: TGTGCCAGTAGTACCAGACTAGCGTTCGGCAATGAGCAGTTCTTC. It is translated as CASSTRLAFGNEQFF.

This chain connects TRBV4-1 to TRBJ2-3, with 7 bases that match TRBD2. Losses at the gene ends were 5 bases for V and 9 bases for J; bases not matched to a gene: 8. CDR3 size: 13 residues. Germline values: CDR1 MGHRA, CDR2 YSYEKL. The CDR3 DNA follows: TGCGCCAGCAGCACGAGCGGGGAATTAACGCAGTATTTT. Translated, it gives CASSTSGELTQYF.

This chain links TRBV11-2 with TRBJ2-1, with a possible D match to TRBD1 (5 bases). Germline V CDR1 and CDR2: SGHAT, FQNNGV. Trimming stripped 3 bases from V and 5 bases from J, with 8 bases between. The CDR3 contains 13 residues. In DNA form, the CDR3 reads TGTGCCAGCAGCTTCCGCAGGGACAATGAGCAGTTCTTC. It encodes CASSFRRDNEQFF.

The V call is TRBV14, the J call TRBJ2-1; D gene ambiguous. Trimming left V 4 bases short and J 0 bases short, with 7 bases between. The CDR3 extends over 14 amino acids. Germline CDR1 is SGHDN and CDR2 is FVKESK. CDR3 sequence reads: CASSLVVSYNEQFF. CDR3 bases: TGTGCCAGCAGCCTGGTGGTCTCCTACAATGAGCAGTTCTTC.

The CDR3 loop reads CASSLLQGEKLFF. In DNA form, the CDR3 reads TGTGCCAGCAGCTTACTACAGGGTGAAAAACTGTTTTTT. The gene calls are TRBV7-9 and TRBJ1-4; possible D gene TRBD1, 6 bases. Trimming took 2 bases from V and 7 from J, leaving 8 bases between them. Germline V gene lookup returns CDR1 SEHNR and CDR2 FQNEAQ (reference sequence). The CDR3 runs to 13 residues.

Worth noting for this clone: Its ends do not fully match the called genes, so a read error is possible. The V gene is TRBV12-5, the J gene TRBJ2-7, with D perhaps TRBD1 (5 bases). Per the germline V gene, CDR1 is LGHNT and CDR2 is FRNRAP. The CDR3 is 10 residues long. This CDR3 is CASGLVTGGF. The CDR3 nucleotides are TGTGCTAGTGGTTTGGTAACAGGTGGGTTC.

The chain is built from TRBV5-1 and TRBJ1-1, with TRBD1 as a possible D gene (5 bases). V was pared by 3 bases and J by 4 bases, with 13 bases between. CDR1 and CDR2 from the germline V gene are SGHRS and YFSETQ. The CDR3 contains 14 residues. The CDR3 DNA follows: TGCGCCAGCAGCTCCCAGGGTATGGGCACTGAAGCTTTCTTT. Translating it yields CASSSQGMGTEAFF.

The chain carries TRBV23-1 and TRBJ1-3; D not certain. TRBV23-1 is treated as an ORF (open reading frame) with a function not yet certain. CDR3 length: 13 residues. CDR3 bases: TGCATTTCTACTTACCCCTCTGGAAACACCATATATTTT. Protein: CISTYPSGNTIYF.

This clone occurred a few times. The V call is TRBV29-1, the J call TRBJ2-5, with D perhaps TRBD2 (6 bases). The CDR3 runs to 13 residues. Trimming shortened V by 4 bases and J by 6 bases, and 15 bases separated the two germline ends. CDR1 SQVTM and CDR2 ANQGSEA come from the germline V gene. The CDR3 DNA reads TGCAGCGTTGGGGGGGAGGAGAGGAAGACCCAGTACTTC. Translated, it gives CSVGGEERKTQYF.

The chain carries TRBV7-9 and TRBJ2-3; 8 bases line up with TRBD2. The CDR3 consists of 13 residues. The J segment lost 8 bases and the V segment lost 4 bases, leaving 5 bases of the junction unmatched. CDR1 SEHNR and CDR2 FQNEAQ come from the germline V gene (reference sequence). CDR3: CASSSTSDATQYF. The DNA for the CDR3 is TGTGCCAGCAGCTCGACTAGCGACGCTACGCAGTATTTT.

This clone has a single count. The same CDR3 also results from other DNA sequences found in this sample. The chain recombines TRBV7-3 with TRBJ2-5; perhaps D is TRBD1 or TRBD2 (6 bases each). V was pared by 0 bases and J by 1 base, with 9 bases between. The CDR3 runs 15 residues. Germline-derived CDR1 and CDR2 are SGHTA and FQGTGA. CDR3 sequence reads: CASSLTRGPQETQYF. For the CDR3, the DNA is TGTGCCAGCAGCTTAACTCGGGGGCCCCAAGAGACCCAGTACTTC.

The gene calls are TRBV7-2 and TRBJ1-2; D remains ambiguous. Germline V gene data show CDR1 as SGHTA and CDR2 as FQGNSA. V was trimmed by 1 base and J by 6 bases, leaving 15 bases between them. The CDR3 runs 15 residues. Here the CDR3 DNA reads TGTGCCAGCAGCTTAGTGGTATTGACCCCTGATGGCTACACCTTC. It is translated as CASSLVVLTPDGYTF.

The CDR3 loop is CASSRRDKNEKLFF. CDR3 in DNA: TGCGCCAGCAGCCGACGGGACAAGAATGAAAAACTGTTTTTT. The chain links TRBV4-1 to TRBJ1-4; D possibly corresponds to TRBD1 (6 bases). Germline V gives CDR1 MGHRA, CDR2 YSYEKL. This CDR3 has 14 residues. V was trimmed by 4 bases and J by 5 bases, leaving 11 bases between them.

The rearrangement joins TRBV7-3 to TRBJ2-1; D is perhaps TRBD2 (6 bases). Trimming cost V 5 bases and J 3 bases, with 8 bases left between them. Germline lookup yields CDR1 SGHTA and CDR2 FQGTGA. The CDR3 is 13 amino acids. The CDR3 reads CASSTSSYNEQFF. CDR3 in DNA: TGTGCCAGCAGCACTAGCAGCTACAATGAGCAGTTCTTC.

This clone showed up just a few times. The genes are TRBV7-9 and TRBJ1-2, with D uncertain. Trimming left V 5 bases short and J 5 bases short, with 9 bases between. The CDR3 loop spans 12 amino acids. Germline lookup yields CDR1 SEHNR and CDR2 FQNEAQ (reference sequence). The CDR3 protein is CASSPDGYGYTF. For the CDR3, the DNA is TGTGCCAGCAGCCCCGACGGATATGGCTACACCTTC.

The chain combines TRBV4-2 with TRBJ1-5; the match to TRBD1 covers 7 bases. This CDR3 is 20 amino acids long. V gave up 0 bases and J gave up 11 bases; unmatched junction bases: 25. Germline CDR1 and CDR2: LGHNA and YNFKEQ. The CDR3 DNA reads TGTGCCAGCAGCCAAGATCCCAGGGACCGGGACAGACCCTCAAGTTGGTCCCAGCATTTT. Protein product: CASSQDPRDRDRPSSWSQHF.

J is TRBJ2-3 and V is TRBV7-2; 7 positions agree with TRBD2. With 6 bases clipped from V and 5 bases from J, the junction kept 17 bases outside the gene matches. Germline CDR1 reads SGHTA; CDR2 reads FQGNSA. The CDR3 covers 17 residues. This chain's CDR3 is CASRQRSGYAFRDTQYF. The CDR3 DNA sequence: TGTGCCAGCAGGCAACGTAGCGGGTACGCATTCAGAGATACGCAGTATTTT.

The chain combines TRBV29-1 with TRBJ2-7; tentatively, D is TRBD1 (7 bases). Trimming stripped 4 bases from V and 8 bases from J, with 15 bases between. Per germline, CDR1 SQVTM and CDR2 ANQGSEA. The CDR3 spans 12 residues. The CDR3 DNA reads TGCAGCGTTGCGGAGGGGGCGGGCAAGCAGTACTTC. Its translation is CSVAEGAGKQYF.

The chain employs TRBV30 and TRBJ2-7; a possible D gene is TRBD2 (6 bases). Trimming shortened V by 2 bases and J by 1 base, and 33 bases separated the two germline ends. Germline CDR1 reads GTSNPN; CDR2 reads SVGIG (reference sequence). This CDR3 region has 21 residues. CDR3 sequence (DNA): TGTGCCTGGAGTCTAGGGTTATGGTCTGTACTGAGCCCGGGAGTGTCCTACGAGCAGTACTTC. It translates to CAWSLGLWSVLSPGVSYEQYF. The entire variable domain, with the rest obtained from reference TRBV30 and TRBJ2-7, is as follows: SQTIHQWPATLVQPVGSPLSLECTVEGTSNPNLYWYRQAAGRGLQLLFYSVGIGQISSEVPQNLSASRPQDRQFILSSKKLLLSDSGFYLCAWSLGLWSVLSPGVSYEQYFGPGTRLTVT.

The chain has TRBV5-1 and TRBJ2-3, with TRBD2 matching 14 bases. The CDR3 has 16 amino acids. The V gene's germline CDR1 is SGHRS and CDR2 YFSETQ. The trim removed 0 bases at V and 6 bases at J, leaving 3 bases unmatched. CDR3 in DNA: TGCGCCAGCAGCTTGGCCGGGACTAGCGGGAGTGATACGCAGTATTTT. This sequence encodes CASSLAGTSGSDTQYF.

CDR3 in amino acids: CASSLQGGLRYGYTF. CDR3 bases: TGTGCCAGCAGCCTCCAGGGGGGACTGCGGTATGGCTACACCTTC. The chain employs TRBV28 and TRBJ1-2; 7 bases are shared with TRBD1. V lost 6 bases and J lost 5; bases outside the gene matches: 12. CDR1 is MDHEN and CDR2 is SYDVKM in the germline V gene. There are 15 residues in the CDR3.

Only one count was recorded for this clone. The chain employs TRBV5-4 and TRBJ2-7; either TRBD1 or TRBD2 may fit D (5 bases each). Trimming cost V 0 bases and J 7 bases, with 26 bases left between them. There are 18 residues in the CDR3. Germline CDR1 and CDR2: SGHNT and YYREEE (reference sequence). The CDR3 coding sequence is TGTGCCAGCAGCTTGGGCCGGGGACCTAGTGGGGTTCCCGGTGAGCAGTACTTC. Translating gives CASSLGRGPSGVPGEQYF.